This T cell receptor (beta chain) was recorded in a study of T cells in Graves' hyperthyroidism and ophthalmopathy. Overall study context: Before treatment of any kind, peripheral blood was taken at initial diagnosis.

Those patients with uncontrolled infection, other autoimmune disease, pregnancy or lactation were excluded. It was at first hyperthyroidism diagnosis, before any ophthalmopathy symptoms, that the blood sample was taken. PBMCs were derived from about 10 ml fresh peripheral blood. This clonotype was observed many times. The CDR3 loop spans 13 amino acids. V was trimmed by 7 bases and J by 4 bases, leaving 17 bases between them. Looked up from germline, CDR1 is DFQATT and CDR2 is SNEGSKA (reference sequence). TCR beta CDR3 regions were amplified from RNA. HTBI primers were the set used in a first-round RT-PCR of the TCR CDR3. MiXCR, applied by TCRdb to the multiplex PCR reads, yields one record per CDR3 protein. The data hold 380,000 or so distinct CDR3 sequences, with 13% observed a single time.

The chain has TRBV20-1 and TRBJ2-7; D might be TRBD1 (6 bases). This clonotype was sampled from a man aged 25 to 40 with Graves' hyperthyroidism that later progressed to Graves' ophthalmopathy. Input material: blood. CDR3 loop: CSVRGLSRYEQYF. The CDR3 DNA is TGCAGTGTCAGGGGTCTGTCACGGTACGAGCAGTACTTC.